The table lists the clone carrying this T cell receptor (beta chain) with a few counts. The target antigen is unknown. Sequencing targeted expressed TCRB transcripts, as all isolated RNA had been reverse transcribed. Libraries were prepared by immunoSEQ multiplex PCR; TCRdb keeps only in-frame clonotypes and omits some of them. Among some 150,000 clones listed, approximately 10% were seen once. This record belongs to a study of beta chain features in type 1 diabetes. J gave up 0 bases and V 3 bases, and 4 bases lay outside the gene matches. The CDR3 has 16 residues. Germline V CDR1 and CDR2: MNHEY, SMNVEV (reference sequence). Once sorted, every population was more than 95% pure. Study conclusions and caveats: When Type 1 diabetes patients were examined, their TCRB CDR3s proved moderately but significantly shorter in all four CD4+ subsets. Compared to healthy donors, patients appeared to have naive, central memory and Treg TCRB repertoires that were more alike.

The sequence came from a man aged 18 to 30 in good health. The chain joins TRBV27 to TRBJ2-3; 9 positions match TRBD2. Sequencing was carried out using central memory CD4+ T cells from blood. As DNA, the CDR3 is TGTGCCAGCAGTTTCGAGCGGGGGGCTAGCACAGATACGCAGTATTTT. Translating gives CASSFERGASTDTQYF.